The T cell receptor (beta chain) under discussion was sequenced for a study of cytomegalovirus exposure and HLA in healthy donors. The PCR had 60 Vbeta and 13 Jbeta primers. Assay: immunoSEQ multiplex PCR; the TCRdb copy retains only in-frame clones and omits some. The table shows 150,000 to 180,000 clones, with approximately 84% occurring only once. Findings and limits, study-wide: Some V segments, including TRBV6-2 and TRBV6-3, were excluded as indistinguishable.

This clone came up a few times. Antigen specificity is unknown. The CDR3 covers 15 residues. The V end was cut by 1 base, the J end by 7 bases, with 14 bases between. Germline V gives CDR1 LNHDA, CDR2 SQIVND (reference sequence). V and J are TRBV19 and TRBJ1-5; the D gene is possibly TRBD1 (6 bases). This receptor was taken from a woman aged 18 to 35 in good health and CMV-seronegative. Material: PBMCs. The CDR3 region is CASSIVGGAGQPQHF. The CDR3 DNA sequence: TGTGCCAGTAGTATAGTAGGGGGAGCGGGGCAGCCCCAGCATTTT.